One and the same sample provided the 30 T cell receptor beta chains below, sequenced in a study of human T cells and chemical hapten exposure. Time point in this sample: pre-sensitization, week 0. Treatment given: therapeutic diphenylcyclopropenone sensitization with weekly scalp DPC. Each CDR3 protein gets one entry after TCRdb re-called the RACE reads with MiXCR. The sample shows approximately 260,000 distinct CDR3 sequences, over 7.5% of them seen only once. The source material was whole blood, sampled in connection with sensitization to the hapten diphenylcyclopropenone (DPC). The receptors derive from a man between 18 and 35 years old with alopecia areata. Some clones in this sample may be carry-over from other donors' samples.

A note on this clonotype: Its ends do not fully match the called genes, so a read error is possible. The V gene is TRBV18, the J gene TRBJ1-6; D unclear. Germline V gene data show CDR1 as KGHSH and CDR2 as LQKENI. This CDR3 has 12 amino acids. As DNA, the CDR3 is TGTGCCAGCTCCCCACCCGATTCACCCCTCCACTTT. This sequence encodes CASSPPDSPLHF.

This clonotype was observed many times. The V and J genes are TRBV5-1 and TRBJ1-1, with D possibly being TRBD1 (5 bases). Per germline, CDR1 SGHRS and CDR2 YFSETQ. This CDR3 comprises 16 residues. The V end was cut by 4 bases, the J end by 5 bases, with 21 bases between. CDR3 region: CASSIGPQGRWTEAFF. DNA for the CDR3: TGCGCCAGCAGCATAGGCCCCCAGGGCCGGTGGACTGAAGCTTTCTTT. Full variable domain (outside the CDR3, taken from reference TRBV5-1 and TRBJ1-1): KAGVTQTPRYLIKTRGQQVTLSCSPISGHRSVSWYQQTPGQGLQFLFEYFSETQRNKGNFPGRFSGRQFSNSRSEMNVSTLELGDSALYLCASSIGPQGRWTEAFFGQGTRLTVV.

This clonotype was recorded a few times. V gene TRBV7-2 combines with J gene TRBJ1-4; D gene ambiguous. Germline V CDR1 and CDR2: SGHTA, FQGNSA. This CDR3 spans 14 amino acids. V dropped 6 bases and J dropped 4 bases, with 12 bases sitting between them. The DNA for the CDR3 is TGTGCCAGCAGTCAGAGGAACCTTAATGAAAAACTGTTTTTT. Protein: CASSQRNLNEKLFF. Supplemented by reference TRBV7-2 and TRBJ1-4, the full variable domain reads GAGVSQSPSNKVTEKGKDVELRCDPISGHTALYWYRQSLGQGLEFLIYFQGNSAPDKSGLPSDRFSAERTGGSVSTLTIQRTQQEDSAVYLCASSQRNLNEKLFFGSGTQLSVL.

This clonotype was seen more than once but under ten times. The chain recombines TRBV7-3 with TRBJ1-1; D not certain. The CDR3 is made up of 13 amino acids. Between the trimmed V and J ends, which lost 6 bases and 2 bases, there was a span of 10 bases. Per germline, CDR1 SGHTA and CDR2 FQGTGA. CDR3 loop: CASRGGDNTEAFF. In DNA, the CDR3 is TGTGCCAGCAGAGGTGGAGATAACACTGAAGCTTTCTTT.

A few counts support this clonotype. The V call is TRBV6-5, the J call TRBJ1-1; TRBD1 is a possible D gene (6 bases). Germline loops: CDR1 MNHEY, CDR2 SVGAGI. V was shortened by 2 bases and J by 1 base, with 11 bases between the two germline ends. The CDR3 totals 15 residues. The CDR3 nucleotides are TGTGCCAGCAGTTACGGAGACAGGCCGAACACTGAAGCTTTCTTT. Protein: CASSYGDRPNTEAFF.

The chain couples TRBV12-3 or TRBV12-4 to TRBJ2-3; possibly TRBD1 or TRBD2 for D (5 bases each). This CDR3 is built from 15 residues. V lost 3 bases and J 3 bases, leaving 13 bases between the germline ends. DNA for the CDR3: TGTGCCAGCAGTTTGGGGGTCCGGGGTACAGATACGCAGTATTTT. Translated, it gives CASSLGVRGTDTQYF.

This clonotype appeared many times. The chain links TRBV3-1 to TRBJ1-2; 8 nucleotides match TRBD1. CDR1 LGHDT and CDR2 YNNKEL come from the germline V gene (reference sequence). Trimming took 1 base from V and 4 from J; bases not matched to a gene: 11. The CDR3 is made up of 17 amino acids. The CDR3 DNA reads as TGTGCCAGCAGCCAAGCTGACAGGGGTTTTCGGGGCTATGGCTACACCTTC. Protein sequence: CASSQADRGFRGYGYTF.

The V and J genes are TRBV9 and TRBJ2-3, with 13 bases that match TRBD2. Trimming took 3 bases from V and 6 from J; bases not matched to a gene: 7. Germline V gene sequence: CDR1 SGDLS, CDR2 YYNGEE. This CDR3 has 16 residues. In nucleotides, the CDR3 is TGTGCCAGCAGCGGGGGACTAGCGGGGTATCCGGATACGCAGTATTTT. Translation gives CASSGGLAGYPDTQYF. Filled out from reference TRBV9 and TRBJ2-3, the complete variable domain reads DSGVTQTPKHLITATGQRVTLRCSPRSGDLSVYWYQQSLDQGLQFLIQYYNGEERAKGNILERFSAQQFPDLHSELNLSSLELGDSALYFCASSGGLAGYPDTQYFGPGTRLTVL.

This clonotype was observed a handful of times. This rearrangement joins TRBV20-1 to TRBJ2-5, with D possibly being TRBD1 (5 bases). The CDR3 extends over 13 amino acids. V was cut by 5 bases and J by 4 bases, with 14 bases left in between. The germline CDR1 and CDR2 sequences are DFQATT and SNEGSKA (reference sequence). For the CDR3, the DNA is TGCAGTGCTCGGCCAGGGTTTTCAGAGACCCAGTACTTC. It yields the protein CSARPGFSETQYF.

This clonotype has more than one count but fewer than ten. The chain combines TRBV3-1 with TRBJ1-1, with 7 bases fitting TRBD1. This CDR3 contains 15 residues. V lost 4 bases to trimming and J lost 2 bases; unmatched junction nucleotides: 7. From germline, CDR1 is LGHDT and CDR2 YNNKEL (reference sequence). The CDR3 DNA reads as TGTGCCAGCAGCCCATCGGGACAGCTCAACACTGAAGCTTTCTTT. Translated: CASSPSGQLNTEAFF.

The J gene is TRBJ2-3, the V gene TRBV18, with TRBD2 as a possible D gene (5 bases). Per the germline V gene, CDR1 is KGHSH and CDR2 is LQKENI. Trimming stripped 6 bases from V and 5 bases from J, with 12 bases between. This CDR3 has 13 amino acids. The CDR3 spells CASSEDGEDTQYF. The CDR3 DNA sequence: TGTGCCAGCTCCGAGGACGGGGAAGATACGCAGTATTTT.

This clonotype came up a few times. V gene TRBV6-1 combines with J gene TRBJ2-7; D could derive from TRBD1 or TRBD2 (6 bases each). CDR3 size: 13 residues. The germline V gene has CDR1 MNHNS and CDR2 SASEGT. V was cut by 7 bases and J by 0 bases, with 10 bases left in between. CDR3 amino acids: CASTGGRSYEQYV. DNA for the CDR3: TGTGCCAGCACCGGGGGCCGCTCCTACGAGCAGTACGTC.

This clonotype was seen at least ten times. The genes are TRBV5-1 and TRBJ1-1; 10 positions agree with TRBD1. From germline, CDR1 is SGHRS and CDR2 YFSETQ. V lost 1 base to trimming and J lost 0 bases; unmatched junction nucleotides: 18. This CDR3 is built from 21 residues. The CDR3, as DNA: TGCGCCAGCAGCTTGTGGTTGAAAGGAGTGGACAGGGGGTCCGTGAACACTGAAGCTTTCTTT. Encoded protein: CASSLWLKGVDRGSVNTEAFF.

This chain joins TRBV6-5 and TRBJ1-6; tentatively, D is TRBD1 (5 bases). CDR1 and CDR2 from the germline V gene are MNHEY and SVGAGI. This CDR3 comprises 13 residues. Deletions cut 6 bases from V and 11 bases from J, with 14 bases between. The CDR3 is CASSWGEGTPLHF. CDR3 coding DNA: TGTGCCAGCAGCTGGGGGGAAGGGACACCCCTCCACTTT.

This chain uses TRBV12-3 or TRBV12-4 with TRBJ2-7; possible D gene TRBD2, 6 bases. Trimming stripped 7 bases from V and 7 bases from J, with 14 bases between. This CDR3 contains 12 residues. The CDR3 region has the DNA TGTGCCAGCACTAACTCGGCGGGGGAGCAGTACTTC. Encoded protein: CASTNSAGEQYF.

This rearrangement joins TRBV28 to TRBJ2-3, with D unresolved. V lost 6 bases and J 6 bases, leaving 10 bases between the germline ends. Germline V lookup: CDR1 MDHEN, CDR2 SYDVKM. The CDR3 loop spans 12 amino acids. The CDR3 sequence: CASRVGMDTQYF. The CDR3 DNA reads TGTGCCAGCAGGGTGGGCATGGATACGCAGTATTTT. The full variable domain, with the rest looked up from reference TRBV28 and TRBJ2-3, is DVKVTQSSRYLVKRTGEKVFLECVQDMDHENMFWYRQDPGLGLRLIYFSYDVKMKEKGDIPEGYSVSREKKERFSLILESASTNQTSMYLCASRVGMDTQYFGPGTRLTVL.

This clonotype occurred a few times. The chain combines TRBV20-1 with TRBJ1-2; 11 bases line up with TRBD1. The CDR3 extends over 15 amino acids. Germline lookup yields CDR1 DFQATT and CDR2 SNEGSKA (reference sequence). The junction had 6 bases not matched to a gene; V was cut back by 1 base and J by 5 bases. The CDR3 DNA reads TGCAGTGCTAGAGGTGGACAGGGGGCGAGATATGGCTACACCTTC. This encodes CSARGGQGARYGYTF.

This clonotype has ten or more counts. V and J are TRBV6-6 and TRBJ1-5, with 9 nucleotides matching TRBD1. V shed 6 bases and J 8 bases; nucleotides not matched to a gene: 8. This CDR3 has 14 amino acids. Germline loops: CDR1 MNHNY, CDR2 SVGAGI (reference sequence). This CDR3 reads CASSSNRGREPQHF. In DNA form, the CDR3 reads TGTGCCAGCAGCTCAAACAGGGGGCGTGAGCCCCAGCATTTT.

J is TRBJ2-1 and V is TRBV11-2; D remains ambiguous. The CDR3 is made up of 15 amino acids. V was clipped by 5 bases and J by 0 bases, with 11 bases between them. Germline lookup yields CDR1 SGHAT and CDR2 FQNNGV. CDR3 sequence reads: CASSARASSYNEQFF. CDR3 nucleotides: TGTGCCAGCAGCGCCCGGGCTAGCTCCTACAATGAGCAGTTCTTC.

This chain connects TRBV12-3 or TRBV12-4 to TRBJ1-4; possibly TRBD1 for D (6 bases). The V end lost 2 bases, the J end lost 8 bases, and 15 bases lay between the germline ends. The CDR3 has 15 amino acids. The CDR3 region has the DNA TGTGCCAGCAGTTTATCTCGGGGGCTAGGGGAAAAACTGTTTTTT. It codes for CASSLSRGLGEKLFF.

This sequence joins TRBV28 and TRBJ1-1, with 8 bases matching TRBD1. Germline trimming cut 5 bases from V and 8 bases from J; bases unmatched to any gene: 7. The CDR3 spans 13 residues. Germline CDR1 and CDR2: MDHEN and SYDVKM. The CDR3 protein is CASSARTGPEAFF. The CDR3 DNA reads as TGTGCCAGCAGTGCACGGACAGGGCCCGAAGCTTTCTTT.

This clonotype showed up just a few times. The chain couples TRBV10-3 to TRBJ1-6, with 9 positions matching TRBD1. Germline V gives CDR1 ENHRY, CDR2 SYGVKD. This CDR3 has 14 residues. With V trimmed by 6 bases and J by 7 bases, 4 bases remained unmatched. CDR3 protein: CAIRATGGNSPLHF. DNA for the CDR3: TGTGCCATCAGGGCGACAGGGGGAAATTCACCCCTCCACTTT.

This clonotype has a count of ten or more. The J gene is TRBJ2-6, the V gene TRBV7-6; 8 bases line up with TRBD1. The CDR3 consists of 17 residues. Germline CDR1 SGHVS, CDR2 FNYEAQ. V shed 5 bases and J 2 bases; nucleotides not matched to a gene: 8. The DNA of the CDR3 is TGTGCCAGCAGCCTGGACAGGGATTCAGCTGGGGCCAACGTCCTGACTTTC. Its translation is CASSLDRDSAGANVLTF.

This clonotype was found many times. The chain has TRBV27 and TRBJ1-6; 7 bases agree with TRBD1. The CDR3 is 15 amino acids. V was pared by 1 base and J by 13 bases, with 10 bases of the junction left unmatched. Germline V gene data show CDR1 as MNHEY and CDR2 as SMNVEV (reference sequence). CDR3 amino acids: CASSLYDRAPIPLHF. In nucleotides, the CDR3 is TGTGCCAGCAGTTTATATGACAGGGCCCCAATTCCCCTCCACTTT.

This clonotype has just a few counts. The J gene is TRBJ1-5, the V gene TRBV28; 7 bases are shared with TRBD1. V was pared by 5 bases and J by 2 bases, with 6 bases of the junction left unmatched. CDR3 length equals 15 residues. Per germline, CDR1 MDHEN and CDR2 SYDVKM. This CDR3 is CASSPQGSGNQPQHF. For the CDR3, the DNA is TGTGCCAGCAGTCCACAGGGGTCTGGCAATCAGCCCCAGCATTTT. Combining the CDR3 with reference TRBV28 and TRBJ1-5 gives the whole variable domain DVKVTQSSRYLVKRTGEKVFLECVQDMDHENMFWYRQDPGLGLRLIYFSYDVKMKEKGDIPEGYSVSREKKERFSLILESASTNQTSMYLCASSPQGSGNQPQHFGDGTRLSIL.

In its sample, this clonotype was seen a few times. The chain links TRBV4-1 to TRBJ2-4, with 8 bases that match TRBD1. The CDR3 sequence is 17 residues long. Germline V gene sequence: CDR1 MGHRA, CDR2 YSYEKL. J was trimmed by 5 bases and V by 1 base; bases with no gene match: 10. The CDR3 region has the DNA TGCGCCAGCAGCCAAGTACGAGGACAGGGTCAAGAAAACATTCAGTACTTC. This codes for CASSQVRGQGQENIQYF.

The chain employs TRBV5-1 and TRBJ2-7, with D tentatively TRBD1 (6 bases). CDR1 is SGHRS, CDR2 YFSETQ, per germline. Trimming removed 0 bases at V and 1 base at J, with 11 bases between. The CDR3 loop spans 15 amino acids. The CDR3 DNA reads TGCGCCAGCAGCTTGGACCCGGGACAATCCTACGAGCAGTACTTC. It translates to CASSLDPGQSYEQYF.

The chain uses TRBV7-2 and TRBJ2-4, with a possible D match to TRBD1 (5 bases). V gave up 5 bases and J gave up 8 bases, with 7 bases separating them. Germline lookup yields CDR1 SGHTA and CDR2 FQGNSA. There are 11 residues in the CDR3. The CDR3 sequence: CASSPGYIQYF. CDR3 DNA sequence: TGTGCCAGCAGCCCAGGGTACATTCAGTACTTC.

This clonotype has more than one count but fewer than ten. This chain joins TRBV7-2 and TRBJ2-6; D is possibly TRBD1 or TRBD2 (5 bases each). V lost 1 base, J lost 0 bases, and 7 bases lay in between. The germline CDR1 and CDR2 sequences are SGHTA and FQGNSA. This CDR3 comprises 16 residues. The CDR3 protein is CASSLGGPSGANVLTF. DNA for the CDR3: TGTGCCAGCAGCTTAGGGGGACCCTCTGGGGCCAACGTCCTGACTTTC.

At least ten counts were recorded for this clonotype. The chain links TRBV5-1 to TRBJ2-7; perhaps TRBD2 as D (7 bases). The CDR3 length is 15 residues. Germline V gene sequence: CDR1 SGHRS, CDR2 YFSETQ. V shed 0 bases and J shed 2 bases, with 12 bases lying between them. The CDR3 protein is CASSLAGGPAYEQYV. The DNA of the CDR3 is TGCGCCAGCAGCTTGGCCGGGGGGCCAGCCTACGAGCAGTACGTC.